This T cell receptor beta chain comes out of a study of T cell responses to AZD1222 COVID-19 vaccine. Findings of the study overall: Samples come after the peak T cell response, not at day 14. Reportedly, nearly half of unique spike TCRs recognized epitopes outside B.1.351/B.1.1.7 mutations. Baseline antibody screening turned up just six or seven seropositive AZD1222 recipients. Clonal diversity may have been underestimated in mostly white British donors.

Some clones are missing from TCRdb's copy, which holds only in-frame ones; the method was immunoSEQ multiplex PCR. The table includes some 150,000 clones, roughly 90% detected once. As for this clone: Its target is not known.

The CDR3 is 13 amino acids. The V and J ends lost 5 bases and 3 bases respectively, with 11 bases between them. The sequence derives from an adult who received the AZD1222 COVID-19 vaccine. This chain uses TRBV12-3 or TRBV12-4 with TRBJ2-7, with D maybe TRBD1 (7 bases). The input for sequencing was peripheral blood, taken 28 days after the second AZD1222 dose. CDR3 sequence: CASSRQGGYEQYF. The DNA of the CDR3 is TGTGCCAGCAGTCGACAGGGAGGCTACGAGCAGTACTTC.